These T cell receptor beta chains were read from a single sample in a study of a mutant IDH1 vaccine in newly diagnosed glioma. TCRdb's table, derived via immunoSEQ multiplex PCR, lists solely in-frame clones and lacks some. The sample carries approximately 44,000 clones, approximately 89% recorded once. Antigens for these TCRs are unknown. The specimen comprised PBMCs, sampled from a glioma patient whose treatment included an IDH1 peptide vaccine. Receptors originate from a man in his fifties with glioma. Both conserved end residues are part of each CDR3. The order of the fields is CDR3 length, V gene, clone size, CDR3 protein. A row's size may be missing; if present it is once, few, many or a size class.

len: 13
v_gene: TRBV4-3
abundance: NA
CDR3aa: CASSQDRNQPQHF

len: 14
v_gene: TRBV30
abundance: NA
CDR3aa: CAWDRAATNEKLFF

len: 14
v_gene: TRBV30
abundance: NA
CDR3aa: CAWIGGESQETQYF

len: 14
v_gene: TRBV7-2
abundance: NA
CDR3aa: CASSAGTGVYEQYF

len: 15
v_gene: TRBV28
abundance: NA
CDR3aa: CASSKTGTASEKLFF

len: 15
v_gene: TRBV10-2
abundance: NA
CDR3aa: CASSEGGTGPYEQYF

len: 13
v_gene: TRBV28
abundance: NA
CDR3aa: CASRAQTLSEQYF

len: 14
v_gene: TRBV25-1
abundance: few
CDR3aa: CASSEIGANYGYTF

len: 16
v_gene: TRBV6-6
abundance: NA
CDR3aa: CASSYSPSGSYNEQFF

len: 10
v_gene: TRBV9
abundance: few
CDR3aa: CASSVAEQYF

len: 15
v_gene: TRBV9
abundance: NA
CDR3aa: CASSPTPHRGPQAFF

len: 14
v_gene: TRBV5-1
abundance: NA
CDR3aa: CASSLARVTDTQYF

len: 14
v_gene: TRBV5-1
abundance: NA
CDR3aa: CASSLAELDTEAFF

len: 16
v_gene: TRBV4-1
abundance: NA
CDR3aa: CASSLPSAFNTGELFF

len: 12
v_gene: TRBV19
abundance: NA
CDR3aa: CASSLQFYGYTF

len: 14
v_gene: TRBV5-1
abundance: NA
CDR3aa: CASSLSTRTDTQYF

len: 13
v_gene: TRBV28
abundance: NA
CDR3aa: CASSDRVFNEQYF

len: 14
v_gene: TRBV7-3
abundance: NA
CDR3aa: CASSHSGGAETQYF